This T cell receptor (beta chain) was profiled in a study of blood T cells in healthy people across ages (dated by TCRdb to between 2014 and 2016). In the study overall: In model experiments, template switching captured about one uniquely barcoded TCR beta cDNA molecule for every two T cells. The study analyzed two additional independent replicas of 1 million unique cDNA reads from the same blood draw for two donors, one aged 18 to 29 and one aged 80 or older. Donors of different ages were randomly distributed across sequencing lanes to avoid experimental bias. Four age groups were formed from the donors: young (average approximately 15 years), middle-aged (approximately 39), aged (over 55) and long-lived (approximately 80). To track age-related changes in TCR beta repertoire diversity, the study relied on deep sequencing normalized with unique cDNA molecular identifiers. The research as a whole found: Because donor CMV infection status was unknown, age-related changes in expanded clonotypes were potentially confounded. Bulk unsorted PBMC profiling prevented conclusive comparison of naive and antigen-experienced compartments. As age increased, observed TCR beta diversity per million T cells dropped in a roughly linear way, and a significant reduction was already evident by age 40. A strong correlation was found between observed TCR beta diversity and the percentage of naive T cells measured by flow cytometry. Estimates of total diversity based on one million sequenced T cells were regarded as lower bounds and as underestimates. The long-lived group showed more naive CD4+ T cells, fewer expanded clones and increased TCR diversity than the aged group, suggesting age selection.

CDR1 and CDR2 (MNHEY, SVGAGI) derive from the germline V gene. Trimming at the junction amounts to 8 bases on V and 7 bases on J, and the germline ends lie 17 bases apart. The CDR3 holds 13 amino acids from the cysteine to the phenylalanine. Only the CDR3 region is kept as DNA, spanning 39 bases read in frame from base 1. The approximately 41 donors, aged roughly 6 to 95 years, were systemically healthy Caucasian individuals from Russia. Each donor gave approximately 9.3 milliliters of peripheral blood, collected into EDTA-treated Vacutainer tubes. Ficoll-Paque density-gradient centrifugation was used to isolate PBMCs, with at least 6.5 million per sample. Trizol reagent was used to extract total RNA from PBMCs, with at least 5 micrograms per sample. For every donor, an aliquot of PBMCs went through flow cytometry to measure the percentages of naive CD45RAhigh/CD27high T cells. On this clonotype: No cognate antigen has been identified for it. No much larger clone is present one base from it, and per-base qualities are unavailable.

Library construction relied on 5' RACE. TCRdb shows the sequencer as Illumina HiSeq 2500. A second PCR of about 6 to 11 cycles was performed with a sample-barcoded 5' primer and a J-beta primer mix. Each TCR beta cDNA molecule received a unique molecular identifier from a template-switch 5' adaptor carrying 12 random nucleotides. Each sample yielded at least 2.5 million CDR3-containing paired-end reads. The Mint cDNA synthesis kit, primed by a TRBC-specific oligonucleotide, was used to synthesize first-strand cDNA from all RNA. All cDNA was treated with uracil-DNA glycosylase and then went through a first 18-cycle PCR with the universal primers M1SS and BC2_uni_R. The published analysis was carried out like this. For normalization, 1 million high-quality reads, each with a distinct molecular identifier, were randomly selected from each sample. Reads with shared molecular identifiers were discarded instead of being binned into consensus sequences. MiTCR, set to a Q25 quality threshold and the strictest error-elimination algorithm, was used for CDR3 identification, clonotype clustering and error correction. A nonparametric unseen species model with Euler transformation was used to estimate a lower bound on total TCR beta diversity. TCRdb redid the processing of the public reads, applying fastp at Q25 and MiXCR, and retained in-frame beta chains. CDR3 protein sequences are deduplicated, and each keeps its most common genes and DNA. TCRdb's processing, not the authors' own work, is the source of the V and J calls. This sample holds 1.2 million to 1.5 million distinct CDR3 sequences; approximately 60% were observed only once. 6.7% of the sample lies in the top ten.

The chain was built from TRBV6-5 and TRBJ1-1, and TRBD1 may be the D gene, going by 5 matching bases. The source of this sequence is a young man in good health. Input material: blood. The CDR3 reads as follows: CASYTGGDFEAFF. The DNA is TGTGCCAGCTACACGGGGGGGGACTTTGAAGCTTTCTTT.